Below are 13 T cell receptor beta chains sequenced from a single sample in a study of Ad26.COV2.S vaccination and SARS-CoV-2 variants. As to treatment: approximately 18 received Ad26.COV2.S at low or high dose, single or two shots; about 5 received placebo; per-sample allocation not given. Repertoires come from day 63 after the first vaccine or placebo injection. Measured with immunoSEQ multiplex PCR; TCRdb has only the in-frame clones, and not every one. This sample has 450,000 to 550,000 clones, with 85% to 90% found just once. The sequences come from peripheral blood, collected in a trial of Ad26.COV2.S vaccine versus placebo. The source of these receptors is a person between 18 and 60 years old who received the Ad26.COV2.S COVID-19 vaccine or a placebo.

The chain joins TRBV18 to TRBJ1-2; D is undetermined. The CDR3 sequence is 12 residues long. Trimming stripped 4 bases from V and 8 bases from J, with 11 bases between. Looked up from germline, CDR1 is KGHSH and CDR2 is LQKENI. Here the CDR3 reads CASSQDRRGYTF. The CDR3, as DNA: TGTGCCAGCTCACAGGACCGACGAGGCTACACCTTC.

The chain is built from TRBV5-1 and TRBJ2-2; the D gene could be TRBD1 or TRBD2 (5 bases each). This CDR3 has 17 amino acids. V lost 0 bases and J lost 1, with 13 bases in between. The germline gives CDR1 SGHRS, CDR2 YFSETQ. The CDR3 nucleotides read TGCGCCAGCAGCTTGGAGCCGGGGACGAGGAACACCGGGGAGCTGTTTTTT. Residues: CASSLEPGTRNTGELFF. Full variable domain (rest looked up from reference TRBV5-1 and TRBJ2-2): KAGVTQTPRYLIKTRGQQVTLSCSPISGHRSVSWYQQTPGQGLQFLFEYFSETQRNKGNFPGRFSGRQFSNSRSEMNVSTLELGDSALYLCASSLEPGTRNTGELFFGEGSRLTVL.

This CDR3 reads CASIDPSRDNEQFF. Written as DNA, the CDR3 is TGTGCCAGCATCGACCCGAGCAGGGACAATGAGCAGTTCTTC. The J gene is TRBJ2-1, the V gene TRBV21-1; TRBD1, the table's D call, was not compared with the DNA. TRBV21-1 counts as a pseudogene. This CDR3 spans 14 amino acids.

This chain uses TRBV4-3 with TRBJ1-2, with D perhaps matching TRBD1 (6 bases). This CDR3 has 14 amino acids. V lost 4 bases and J 5 bases, leaving 14 bases between the germline ends. CDR1 and CDR2 (germline): LGHNA, YSLEER. The CDR3 DNA reads as TGCGCCAGCAGCCCGACCGGGACAATTTATGGCTACACCTTC. Protein sequence: CASSPTGTIYGYTF.

V is TRBV7-9 and J is TRBJ2-3; TRBD2 agrees at 11 bases. The CDR3 length is 14 residues. V shed 5 bases and J 4 bases; nucleotides not matched to a gene: 2. Germline loops: CDR1 SEHNR, CDR2 FQNEAQ (reference sequence). The CDR3 protein is CASSAGLAADTQYF. CDR3 DNA sequence: TGTGCCAGCAGCGCGGGACTAGCGGCAGATACGCAGTATTTT.

The CDR3 DNA is TGCGCCAGCAGCTGGACAGGGGACACTGAAGCTTTCTTT. This encodes CASSWTGDTEAFF. The chain links TRBV5-1 to TRBJ1-1; TRBD1 agrees at 9 bases. V shed 3 bases and J 3 bases; nucleotides not matched to a gene: 0. The CDR3 is 13 residues long. Germline CDR1 SGHRS, CDR2 YFSETQ.

The chain has TRBV7-3 and TRBJ2-1; D is unclear. Trimming removed 1 base from V and 6 bases from J, with 13 bases in between. CDR3 length equals 15 residues. Germline CDR1 SGHTA, CDR2 FQGTGA. CDR3 DNA: TGTGCCAGCAGCTTAATACGCAGTGGTCGCAATGAGCAGTTCTTC. It codes for CASSLIRSGRNEQFF.

This clone was observed a single time. V is TRBV4-1 and J is TRBJ2-1; D is unresolved. Germline lookup yields CDR1 MGHRA and CDR2 YSYEKL. V shed 1 base and J shed 8 bases, with 18 bases lying between them. This CDR3 spans 16 amino acids. The CDR3 DNA reads TGCGCCAGCAGCCAAGTTGTGGGGTACCTTGGCGATGAGCAGTTCTTC. Translated: CASSQVVGYLGDEQFF.

The chain employs TRBV19 and TRBJ1-2; tentatively, D is TRBD1 (6 bases). V gave up 7 bases and J gave up 2 bases, with 14 bases separating them. This CDR3 region has 14 residues. In germline, CDR1 is LNHDA, CDR2 SQIVND (reference sequence). CDR3 sequence reads: CASTMTGGNYGYTF. In nucleotides, the CDR3 is TGTGCCAGTACCATGACAGGTGGGAACTATGGCTACACCTTC. Full variable domain (remainder filled in from reference TRBV19 and TRBJ1-2): DGGITQSPKYLFRKEGQNVTLSCEQNLNHDAMYWYRQDPGQGLRLIYYSQIVNDFQKGDIAEGYSVSREKKESFPLTVTSAQKNPTAFYLCASTMTGGNYGYTFGSGTRLTVV.

V and J are TRBV7-2 and TRBJ2-2; TRBD2 matches at 12 bases. From germline, CDR1 is SGHTA and CDR2 FQGNSA. The CDR3 has 16 amino acids. V gave up 5 bases and J gave up 4 bases; unmatched junction bases: 5. This chain's CDR3 is CASSPKGLAGTGELFF. The CDR3 coding sequence is TGTGCCAGCAGCCCGAAGGGACTAGCGGGCACCGGGGAGCTGTTTTTT.

The chain uses TRBV12-3 or TRBV12-4 and TRBJ1-1, with 7 nucleotides matching TRBD1. CDR3 length equals 13 residues. J gave up 5 bases and V 3 bases, and 3 bases lay outside the gene matches. The CDR3 here is CASSLGTETEAFF. The CDR3 DNA sequence: TGTGCCAGCAGTTTGGGGACAGAAACTGAAGCTTTCTTT.

The chain uses TRBV28 and TRBJ1-2; TRBD1 aligns across 11 bases. V shed 4 bases and J 7 bases; nucleotides not matched to a gene: 11. Germline CDR1 and CDR2: MDHEN and SYDVKM. This CDR3 comprises 16 residues. Written as DNA, the CDR3 is TGTGCCAGCAGTTCGCCCTCCGGGACAGGGGGTATTGGCTACACCTTC. It yields the protein CASSSPSGTGGIGYTF.

The chain carries TRBV10-3 and TRBJ1-5, with D maybe TRBD1 (5 bases). The germline V gene encodes CDR1 ENHRY and CDR2 SYGVKD. The CDR3 sequence is 15 residues long. Trimming removed 0 bases from V and 2 bases from J, with 8 bases in between. CDR3 residues: CAISESRGGNQPQHF. The CDR3 DNA follows: TGTGCCATCAGTGAGTCTCGGGGGGGCAATCAGCCCCAGCATTTT.